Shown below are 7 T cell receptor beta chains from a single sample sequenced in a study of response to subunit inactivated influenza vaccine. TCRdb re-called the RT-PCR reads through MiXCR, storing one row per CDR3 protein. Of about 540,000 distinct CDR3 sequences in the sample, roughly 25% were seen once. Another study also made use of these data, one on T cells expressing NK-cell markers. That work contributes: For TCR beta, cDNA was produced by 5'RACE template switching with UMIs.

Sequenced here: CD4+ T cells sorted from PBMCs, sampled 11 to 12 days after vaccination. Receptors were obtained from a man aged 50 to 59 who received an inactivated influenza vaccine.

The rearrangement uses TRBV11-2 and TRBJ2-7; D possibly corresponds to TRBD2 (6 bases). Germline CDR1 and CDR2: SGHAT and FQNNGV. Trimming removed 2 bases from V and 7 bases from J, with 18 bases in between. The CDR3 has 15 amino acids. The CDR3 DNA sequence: TGTGCCAGCAGCTTATCTTTATTACTAGCCCAAGAGCAGTACTTC. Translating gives CASSLSLLLAQEQYF.

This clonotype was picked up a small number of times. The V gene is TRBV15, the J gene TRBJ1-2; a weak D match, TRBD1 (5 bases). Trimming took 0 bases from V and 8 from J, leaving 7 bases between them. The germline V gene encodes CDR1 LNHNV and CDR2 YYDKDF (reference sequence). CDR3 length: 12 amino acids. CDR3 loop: CATSRDRDGYTF. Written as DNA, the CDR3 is TGTGCCACCAGCAGAGACAGGGACGGCTACACCTTC.

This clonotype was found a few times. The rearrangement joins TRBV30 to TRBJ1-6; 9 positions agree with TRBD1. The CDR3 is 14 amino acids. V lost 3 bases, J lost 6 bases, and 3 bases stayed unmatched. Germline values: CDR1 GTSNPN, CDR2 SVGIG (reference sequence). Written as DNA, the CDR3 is TGTGCCTGGAGCCCGGGACAGGGTAATTCACCCCTCCACTTT. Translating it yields CAWSPGQGNSPLHF.

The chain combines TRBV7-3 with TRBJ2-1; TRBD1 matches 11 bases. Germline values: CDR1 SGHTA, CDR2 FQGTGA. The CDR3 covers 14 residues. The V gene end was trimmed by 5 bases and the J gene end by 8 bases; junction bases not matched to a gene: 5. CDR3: CASSRTGGSHEQFF. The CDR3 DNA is TGTGCCAGCAGCCGGACAGGGGGCTCCCATGAGCAGTTCTTC.

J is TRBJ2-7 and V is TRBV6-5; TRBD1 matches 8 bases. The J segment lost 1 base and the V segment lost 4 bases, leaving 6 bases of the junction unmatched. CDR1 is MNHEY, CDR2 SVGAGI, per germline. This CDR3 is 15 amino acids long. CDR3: CASSSPRTGSYEQYF. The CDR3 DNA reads TGTGCCAGCAGTTCCCCACGGACAGGGTCCTACGAGCAGTACTTC.

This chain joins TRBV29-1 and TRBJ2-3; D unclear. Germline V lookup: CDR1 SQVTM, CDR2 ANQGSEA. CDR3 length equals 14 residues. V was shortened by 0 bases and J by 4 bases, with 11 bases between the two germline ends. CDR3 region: CSVEDRTAPDTQYF. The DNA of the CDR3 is TGCAGCGTTGAAGATAGAACAGCCCCAGATACGCAGTATTTT.

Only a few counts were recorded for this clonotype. CDR3 sequence (DNA): TGTGCCAGCAGCCAAGCTGGCGGAGCTTTCTTT. It is translated as CASSQAGGAFF. J is TRBJ1-1 and V is TRBV3-1; D not certain. The CDR3 consists of 11 residues. The V gene's germline CDR1 is LGHDT and CDR2 YNNKEL (reference sequence). V lost 1 base, J lost 10 bases, and 7 bases lay in between.